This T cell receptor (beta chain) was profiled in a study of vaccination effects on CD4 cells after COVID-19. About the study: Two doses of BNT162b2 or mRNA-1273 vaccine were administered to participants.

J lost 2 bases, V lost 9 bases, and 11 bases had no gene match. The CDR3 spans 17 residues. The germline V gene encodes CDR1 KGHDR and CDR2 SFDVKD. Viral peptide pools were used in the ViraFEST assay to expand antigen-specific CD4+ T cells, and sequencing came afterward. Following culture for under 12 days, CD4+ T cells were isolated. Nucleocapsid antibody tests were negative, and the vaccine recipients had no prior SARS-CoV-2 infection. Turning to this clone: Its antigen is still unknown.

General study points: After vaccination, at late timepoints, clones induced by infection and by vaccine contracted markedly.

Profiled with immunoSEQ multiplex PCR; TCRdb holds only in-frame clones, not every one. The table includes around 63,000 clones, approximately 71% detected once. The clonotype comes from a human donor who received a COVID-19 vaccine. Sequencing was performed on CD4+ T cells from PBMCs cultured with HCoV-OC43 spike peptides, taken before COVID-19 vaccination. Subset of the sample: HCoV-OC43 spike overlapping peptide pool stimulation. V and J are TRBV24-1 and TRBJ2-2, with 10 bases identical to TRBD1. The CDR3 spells CATAPTDRGLNTGELFF. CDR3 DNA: TGTGCCACCGCACCAACCGACAGGGGGCTTAACACCGGGGAGCTGTTTTTT.